The table lists the clone carrying this T cell receptor beta chain with many counts. Its antigen is currently unknown. TCR beta CDR3 regions were amplified from RNA transcripts. First-round RT-PCR of the TCR CDR3 relied on the HTBI primer set. TCRdb recomputed calls from the multiplex PCR reads with MiXCR, one row per CDR3 protein. The sample has tens of thousands of distinct CDR3 sequences; less than 65% are singletons. Exclusion of a patient resulted from uncontrolled infection, other autoimmune disease, pregnancy or lactation. This sample was included in a study of T cells in Graves' hyperthyroidism and ophthalmopathy. Findings and caveats of the study: Blood also carried most thyroid clonotypes expanded above 0.001.

The sequencing sample was made of peripheral blood or thyroid tissue (not recorded which). The receptor was isolated from a man aged 18 to 29 with Graves' hyperthyroidism.

The CDR3 DNA is TGCAGCGTTATGTATTTCACCGGGGAGCTGTTTTTT. Its protein is CSVMYFTGELFF. The J gene is TRBJ2-2, the V gene TRBV29-1; D is undetermined. The ends were cut back, 5 bases at V and 4 bases at J, with 8 bases in the middle. Germline assignment: CDR1 SQVTM and CDR2 ANQGSEA. The CDR3 has 12 residues.